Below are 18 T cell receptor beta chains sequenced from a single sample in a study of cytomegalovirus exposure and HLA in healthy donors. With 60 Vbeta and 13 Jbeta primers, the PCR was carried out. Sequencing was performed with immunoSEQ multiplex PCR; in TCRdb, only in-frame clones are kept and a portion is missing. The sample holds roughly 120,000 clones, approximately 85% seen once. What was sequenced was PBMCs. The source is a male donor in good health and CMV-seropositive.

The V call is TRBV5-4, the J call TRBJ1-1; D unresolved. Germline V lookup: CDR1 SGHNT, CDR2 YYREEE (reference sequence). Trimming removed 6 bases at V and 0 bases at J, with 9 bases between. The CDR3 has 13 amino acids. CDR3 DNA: TGTGCCAGCATATCTTCTTTGAACACTGAAGCTTTCTTT. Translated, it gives CASISSLNTEAFF.

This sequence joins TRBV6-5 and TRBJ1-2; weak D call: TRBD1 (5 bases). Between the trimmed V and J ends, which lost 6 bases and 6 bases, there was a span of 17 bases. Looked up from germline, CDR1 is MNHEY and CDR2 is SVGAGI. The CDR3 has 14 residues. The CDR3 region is CASSRGVGHDGYTF. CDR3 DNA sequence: TGTGCCAGCAGCCGGGGGGTTGGTCATGATGGCTACACCTTC.

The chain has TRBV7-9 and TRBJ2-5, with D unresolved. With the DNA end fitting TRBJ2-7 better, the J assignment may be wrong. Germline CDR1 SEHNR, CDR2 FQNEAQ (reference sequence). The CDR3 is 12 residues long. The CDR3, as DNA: TGTGCCAGCAGCTTGAGCTCCTACGAGCAGTACTTC. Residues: CASSLSSYEQYF.

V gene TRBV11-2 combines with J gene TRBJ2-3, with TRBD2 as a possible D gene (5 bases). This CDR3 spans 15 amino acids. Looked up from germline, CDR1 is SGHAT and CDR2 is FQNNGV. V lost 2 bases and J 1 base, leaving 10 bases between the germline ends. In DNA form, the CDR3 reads TGTGCCAGCAGCTTAAGGGAGTGGGGCACAGATACGCAGTATTTT. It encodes CASSLREWGTDTQYF.

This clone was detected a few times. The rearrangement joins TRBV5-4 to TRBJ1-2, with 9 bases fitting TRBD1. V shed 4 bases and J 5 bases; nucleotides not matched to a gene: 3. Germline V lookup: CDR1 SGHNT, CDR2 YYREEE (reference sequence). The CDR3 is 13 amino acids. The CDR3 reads CASSADRGYGYTF. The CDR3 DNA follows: TGTGCCAGCAGCGCCGACAGGGGGTATGGCTACACCTTC.

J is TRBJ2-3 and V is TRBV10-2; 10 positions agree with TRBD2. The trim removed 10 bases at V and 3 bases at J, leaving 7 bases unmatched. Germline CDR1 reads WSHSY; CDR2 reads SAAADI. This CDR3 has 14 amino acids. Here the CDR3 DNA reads TGCGCCACCACGGCTAGCGGGAGAACAGATACGCAGTATTTT. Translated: CATTASGRTDTQYF.

The CDR3 loop is CASSPPRVLLQETQYF. CDR3 DNA sequence: TGTGCCAGCAGCCCCCCCAGGGTACTCCTTCAAGAGACCCAGTACTTC. The chain is built from TRBV5-6 and TRBJ2-5, with D maybe TRBD1 (5 bases). Germline loops: CDR1 SGHDT, CDR2 YYEEEE. V lost 4 bases and J 2 bases, leaving 18 bases between the germline ends. CDR3 length: 16 residues.

In nucleotides, the CDR3 is TGTGCCAGCAGCTTAGGGGGACTGGGCACTGAAGCTTTCTTT. Translating it yields CASSLGGLGTEAFF. The chain uses TRBV7-9 and TRBJ1-1; D perhaps matches TRBD1 (5 bases). CDR1 and CDR2 from the germline V gene are SEHNR and FQNEAQ (reference sequence). V was shortened by 1 base and J by 4 bases, with 10 bases between the two germline ends. The length of the CDR3 is 14 residues.

As DNA, the CDR3 is TGTGCCAGCAGTCAGCGACTAGCGGGGACTACCGGGGAGCTGTTTTTT. Translated, it gives CASSQRLAGTTGELFF. The rearrangement joins TRBV2 to TRBJ2-2; TRBD2 matches at 11 bases. The J segment lost 5 bases and the V segment lost 5 bases, leaving 7 bases of the junction unmatched. The CDR3 is 16 residues long. The germline V gene encodes CDR1 SNHLY and CDR2 FYNNEI.

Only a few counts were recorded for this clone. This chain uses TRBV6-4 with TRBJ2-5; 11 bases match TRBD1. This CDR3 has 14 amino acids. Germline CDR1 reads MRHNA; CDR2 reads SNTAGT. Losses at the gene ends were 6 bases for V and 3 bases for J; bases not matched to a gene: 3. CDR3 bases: TGTGCCAGCAGCCTGGGACAGGGGGAAGAGACCCAGTACTTC. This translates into CASSLGQGEETQYF.

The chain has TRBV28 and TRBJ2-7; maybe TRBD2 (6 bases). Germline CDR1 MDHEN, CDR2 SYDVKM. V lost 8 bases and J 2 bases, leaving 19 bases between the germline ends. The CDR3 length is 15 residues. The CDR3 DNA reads TGTGCCAGCGGGGTGGCTGCGGGGCCCACCTACGAGCAGTACTTC. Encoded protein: CASGVAAGPTYEQYF. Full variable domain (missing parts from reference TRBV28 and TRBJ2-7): DVKVTQSSRYLVKRTGEKVFLECVQDMDHENMFWYRQDPGLGLRLIYFSYDVKMKEKGDIPEGYSVSREKKERFSLILESASTNQTSMYLCASGVAAGPTYEQYFGPGTRLTVT.

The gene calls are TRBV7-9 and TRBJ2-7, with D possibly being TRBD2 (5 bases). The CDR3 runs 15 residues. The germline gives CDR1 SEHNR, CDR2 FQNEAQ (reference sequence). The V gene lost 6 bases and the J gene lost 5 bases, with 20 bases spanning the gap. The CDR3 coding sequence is TGTGCCAGCAGAAGCGCGAGGGCCGGGTTTGACGAGCAGTACTTC. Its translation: CASRSARAGFDEQYF.

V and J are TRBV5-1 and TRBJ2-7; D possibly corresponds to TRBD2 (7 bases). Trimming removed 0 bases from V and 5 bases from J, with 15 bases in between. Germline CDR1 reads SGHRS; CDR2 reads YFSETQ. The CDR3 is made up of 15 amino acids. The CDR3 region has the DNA TGCGCCAGCAGCTTGGTAACGGCGGGGGCAGACGAGCAGTACTTC. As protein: CASSLVTAGADEQYF.

CDR3 bases: TGTGCCTGGAGTACGGGAGGGCCGGTCGGGGAGCTGTTTTTT. This gives the protein CAWSTGGPVGELFF. The rearrangement links TRBV30 to TRBJ2-2; 8 nucleotides agree with TRBD2. Trimming cost V 2 bases and J 7 bases; bases outside gene matches: 6. Germline assignment: CDR1 GTSNPN and CDR2 SVGIG (reference sequence). CDR3 length: 14 amino acids.

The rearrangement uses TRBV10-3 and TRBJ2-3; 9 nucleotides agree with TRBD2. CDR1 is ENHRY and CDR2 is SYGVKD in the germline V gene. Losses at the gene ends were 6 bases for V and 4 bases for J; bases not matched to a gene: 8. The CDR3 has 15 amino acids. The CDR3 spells CAIRGETSGPDTQYF. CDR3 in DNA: TGTGCCATCAGGGGGGAGACTAGCGGCCCAGATACGCAGTATTTT.

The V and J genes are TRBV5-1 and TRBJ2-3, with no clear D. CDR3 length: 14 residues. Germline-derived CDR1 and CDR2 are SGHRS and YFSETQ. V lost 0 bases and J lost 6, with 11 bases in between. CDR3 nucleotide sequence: TGCGCCAGCAGCTTGGCCACCTTTCAGGATACGCAGTATTTT. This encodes CASSLATFQDTQYF.

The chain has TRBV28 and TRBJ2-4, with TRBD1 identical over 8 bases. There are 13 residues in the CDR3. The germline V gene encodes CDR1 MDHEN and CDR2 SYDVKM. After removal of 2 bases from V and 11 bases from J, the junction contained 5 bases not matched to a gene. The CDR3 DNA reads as TGTGCCAGCAGTTTAGGGCAGACAGGGGTTCAGTACTTC. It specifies CASSLGQTGVQYF.

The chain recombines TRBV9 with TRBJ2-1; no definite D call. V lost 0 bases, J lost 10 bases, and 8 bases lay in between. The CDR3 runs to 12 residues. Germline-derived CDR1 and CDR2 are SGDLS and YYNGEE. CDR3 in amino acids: CASSVESEEQFF. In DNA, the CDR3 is TGTGCCAGCAGCGTAGAGAGCGAGGAGCAGTTCTTC.